A single sample is the source of the 30 T cell receptor beta chains below, sequenced in a study of T cell responses to AZD1222 COVID-19 vaccine. Only in-frame clones appear in the TCRdb table, and some are missing; sequencing was by immunoSEQ multiplex PCR. This sample has 55,000 to 65,000 clones; around three quarters occur once, and the top ten carry under 4.5%. The sample was peripheral blood, taken 28 days after the second AZD1222 dose. The receptors stem from an adult who received the AZD1222 COVID-19 vaccine.

This clone was detected only a few times. The chain recombines TRBV12-2 with TRBJ2-1; the table's D call TRBD2 went unverified against the DNA. TRBV12-2 has pseudogene status. The CDR3 has 18 amino acids. CDR3 sequence: CASRLVRVRKSSYNEQFF. As DNA, the CDR3 is TGTGCAAGTCGCTTGGTACGGGTTAGAAAGAGCTCCTACAATGAGCAGTTCTTC.

The chain couples TRBV30 to TRBJ1-2; weak D call: TRBD1 (5 bases). Trimming pared 0 bases from V and 8 bases from J, leaving 10 bases between. Germline CDR1 GTSNPN, CDR2 SVGIG (reference sequence). CDR3 length: 12 residues. Written as DNA, the CDR3 is TGTGCCTGGAGTGTAGGGGCAGGGGGCTACACCTTC. Protein sequence: CAWSVGAGGYTF. Looking up the rest from reference TRBV30 and TRBJ1-2 gives the full variable domain: SQTIHQWPATLVQPVGSPLSLECTVEGTSNPNLYWYRQAAGRGLQLLFYSVGIGQISSEVPQNLSASRPQDRQFILSSKKLLLSDSGFYLCAWSVGAGGYTFGSGTRLTVV.

The rearrangement links TRBV6-6 to TRBJ1-5; D is ambiguous. Trimming cost V 0 bases and J 2 bases, with 8 bases left between them. CDR1 is MNHNY, CDR2 SVGAGI, per germline (reference sequence). The CDR3 covers 15 residues. CDR3 loop: CASSYSKGGNQPQHF. The DNA for the CDR3 is TGTGCCAGCAGTTACTCGAAGGGAGGCAATCAGCCCCAGCATTTT.

The CDR3 reads CASSLDGQGGNTIYF. In nucleotides, the CDR3 is TGTGCCAGCAGCTTAGACGGACAGGGTGGAAACACCATATATTTT. V gene TRBV7-9 combines with J gene TRBJ1-3; 8 bases map to TRBD1. From germline, CDR1 is SEHNR and CDR2 FQNEAQ (reference sequence). This CDR3 is built from 15 residues. The V gene end was trimmed by 1 base and the J gene end by 3 bases; junction bases not matched to a gene: 2.

Points on this clone: The same CDR3 is also encoded by other DNA sequences in this sample. The gene calls are TRBV5-1 and TRBJ2-3; a weak D match, TRBD2 (7 bases). V lost 2 bases to trimming and J lost 1 base, with 14 bases between them. The CDR3 contains 16 residues. Germline V gene lookup returns CDR1 SGHRS and CDR2 YFSETQ. Written as DNA, the CDR3 is TGCGCCAGCAGCTTAGGCGGGGGCCGGGGCACAGATACGCAGTATTTT. It yields the protein CASSLGGGRGTDTQYF.

CDR3 sequence (DNA): TGTGCCAGCAGCCAAGTCCGGGGGGGGACTACTCTAGCTTTCTTT. This sequence encodes CASSQVRGGTTLAFF. V is TRBV3-1 (or the pseudogene TRBV3-2) and J is TRBJ1-1, with D maybe TRBD1 (5 bases). The CDR3 covers 15 residues. Germline values: CDR1 LGHDT, CDR2 YNNKEL (reference sequence). The V gene lost 1 base and the J gene lost 10 bases, with 19 bases spanning the gap.

This clone showed up just a few times. The rearrangement uses TRBV12-3 or TRBV12-4 and TRBJ1-2, with D possibly being TRBD1 (5 bases). The CDR3 contains 12 residues. The germline V and J ends were trimmed by 8 bases and 5 bases, with 12 bases remaining between them. In DNA, the CDR3 is TGTGCCAGCGGGACGACCCCGTATGGCTACACCTTC. Amino acid sequence: CASGTTPYGYTF.

CDR3 sequence reads: CASSLAGATNEKLFF. The CDR3 DNA is TGCGCCAGCAGCTTGGCCGGGGCCACTAATGAAAAACTGTTTTTT. The chain uses TRBV5-1 and TRBJ1-4; tentative D call: TRBD1 (5 bases). This CDR3 is 15 amino acids long. Trimming stripped 0 bases from V and 2 bases from J, with 8 bases between. Germline V CDR1 and CDR2: SGHRS, YFSETQ.

This clone was counted between two and nine times. The chain joins TRBV11-2 to TRBJ1-2; D unclear. CDR3 size: 12 residues. CDR1 SGHAT and CDR2 FQNNGV come from the germline V gene. Trimming pared 0 bases from V and 7 bases from J, leaving 6 bases between. CDR3 DNA: TGTGCCAGCAGCTTAGAGTTCAGTGGCTACACCTTC. Encoded protein: CASSLEFSGYTF.

This clone has more than one count but fewer than ten. The chain combines TRBV4-3 with TRBJ2-7; 10 bases are shared with TRBD2. This CDR3 region has 15 residues. Unmatched junction bases numbered 7, after V lost 3 bases and J lost 5 bases. Per the germline V gene, CDR1 is LGHNA and CDR2 is YSLEER. CDR3 region: CASSHEWLAGDEQYF. CDR3 bases: TGCGCCAGCAGCCACGAGTGGCTAGCGGGGGACGAGCAGTACTTC.

The chain recombines TRBV6-5 with TRBJ2-1; no firm D call. From germline, CDR1 is MNHEY and CDR2 SVGAGI. V was clipped by 5 bases and J by 4 bases, with 12 bases between them. The CDR3 is made up of 14 amino acids. The CDR3 loop is CASSTTRDYNEQFF. CDR3 sequence (DNA): TGTGCCAGCAGTACGACGAGAGATTACAATGAGCAGTTCTTC.

V usage is TRBV15 and J usage is TRBJ2-3; 11 bases match TRBD1. The V gene's germline CDR1 is LNHNV and CDR2 YYDKDF (reference sequence). CDR3 size: 16 residues. The V and J ends lost 1 base and 4 bases, in that order; junction bases with no gene match: 4. The CDR3 nucleotides read TGTGCCACCAGCAGAGGGACAGGGGGCCTCGCAGATACGCAGTATTTT. This encodes CATSRGTGGLADTQYF.

The CDR3 region is CASSDPLSGVTDTQYF. CDR3 coding DNA: TGTGCCAGCAGCGACCCATTAAGTGGGGTAACAGATACGCAGTATTTT. The J gene is TRBJ2-3, the V gene TRBV5-5; D is unclear. V was trimmed by 4 bases and J by 3 bases, leaving 18 bases between them. Germline CDR1 SGHKS, CDR2 YYEKEE (reference sequence). This CDR3 contains 16 residues.

The chain employs TRBV6-5 and TRBJ1-2, with 9 bases identical to TRBD1. The CDR3 is 15 residues long. CDR1 and CDR2 from the germline V gene are MNHEY and SVGAGI. The trim removed 8 bases at V and 2 bases at J, leaving 9 bases unmatched. DNA of the CDR3: TGTGCCAGCCGTCCCGGGACAGGGCTCAACTATGGCTACACCTTC. It is translated as CASRPGTGLNYGYTF.

The rearrangement uses TRBV28 and TRBJ2-6; tentatively, D is TRBD2 (6 bases). The CDR3 is 15 residues long. The V and J ends lost 5 bases and 7 bases respectively, with 15 bases between them. In germline, CDR1 is MDHEN, CDR2 SYDVKM. In DNA, the CDR3 is TGTGCCAGCAGTCCCGGCGGGGTGGGAGCCAACGTCCTGACTTTC. The encoded protein is CASSPGGVGANVLTF. Complete variable domain (other parts from reference TRBV28 and TRBJ2-6): DVKVTQSSRYLVKRTGEKVFLECVQDMDHENMFWYRQDPGLGLRLIYFSYDVKMKEKGDIPEGYSVSREKKERFSLILESASTNQTSMYLCASSPGGVGANVLTFGAGSRLTVL.

The chain joins TRBV18 to TRBJ1-6; 7 bases line up with TRBD1. CDR3 length: 14 amino acids. V gave up 5 bases and J gave up 8 bases; unmatched junction bases: 6. The germline CDR1 and CDR2 sequences are KGHSH and LQKENI. CDR3 sequence: CASSGDRDHSPLHF. In DNA, the CDR3 is TGTGCCAGCTCAGGCGACAGGGACCATTCACCCCTCCACTTT. Looking up the rest from reference TRBV18 and TRBJ1-6 gives the full variable domain: NAGVMQNPRHLVRRRGQEARLRCSPMKGHSHVYWYRQLPEEGLKFMVYLQKENIIDESGMPKERFSAEFPKEGPSILRIQQVVRGDSAAYFCASSGDRDHSPLHFGNGTRLTVT.

In this sample, this clone turned up once. The V call is TRBV20-1, the J call TRBJ2-1, with TRBD2 identical over 15 bases. CDR3 length equals 15 residues. J lost 5 bases, V lost 3 bases, and 2 bases had no gene match. CDR1 and CDR2 (germline): DFQATT, SNEGSKA (reference sequence). The CDR3 nucleotides are TGCAGTGCTAGTGGGACTAGCGGGGGGAACAATGAGCAGTTCTTC. Residues: CSASGTSGGNNEQFF.

This sequence joins TRBV30 and TRBJ2-7; tentatively, D is TRBD1 (6 bases). Germline V CDR1 and CDR2: GTSNPN, SVGIG (reference sequence). This CDR3 has 12 amino acids. V shed 5 bases and J shed 4 bases, with 12 bases lying between them. The CDR3 is CAWDRSGYEQYF. The CDR3 DNA is TGTGCCTGGGACAGGTCGGGGTACGAGCAGTACTTC.

This clone was observed a handful of times. The chain joins TRBV5-1 to TRBJ1-6; D remains unclear. CDR3 length: 15 amino acids. The V gene lost 4 bases and the J gene lost 7 bases, with 15 bases spanning the gap. The V gene's germline CDR1 is SGHRS and CDR2 YFSETQ. The DNA for the CDR3 is TGCGCCAGCAGCCCCCGGGAGGGTATGAATTCACCCCTCCACTTT. Its translation is CASSPREGMNSPLHF.

This clone was seen a few times. The chain joins TRBV30 to TRBJ1-2; D is unclear. Germline assignment: CDR1 GTSNPN and CDR2 SVGIG (reference sequence). The CDR3 consists of 13 residues. V dropped 2 bases and J dropped 2 bases, with 9 bases sitting between them. In nucleotides, the CDR3 is TGTGCCTGGAGTCGAGTGAGAAACTATGGCTACACCTTC. It translates to CAWSRVRNYGYTF.

This clone was seen once. The chain recombines TRBV18 with TRBJ2-3, with TRBD1 identical over 10 bases. Germline CDR1 reads KGHSH; CDR2 reads LQKENI. Losses at the gene ends were 3 bases for V and 5 bases for J; bases not matched to a gene: 8. The CDR3 loop spans 16 amino acids. The CDR3 coding sequence is TGTGCCAGCTCACCGACGACAGGGGGCGGAGGAGATACGCAGTATTTT. It specifies CASSPTTGGGGDTQYF.

The chain uses TRBV21-1 and TRBJ1-5; the table's TRBD1 call for D was not verified on the DNA. TRBV21-1 is recorded as a pseudogene. This CDR3 region has 20 residues. The CDR3 DNA reads TGTGCCAGCAGCAAACCGGGACACCGGAATCGAACCCTTAGCAATCAGCCCCAGCATTTT. It yields the protein CASSKPGHRNRTLSNQPQHF.

The J gene is TRBJ2-2, the V gene TRBV7-2; the D call may be TRBD1 or TRBD2 (5 bases each). V was shortened by 5 bases and J by 3 bases, with 16 bases between the two germline ends. The CDR3 has 16 amino acids. CDR1 is SGHTA, CDR2 FQGNSA, per germline. DNA for the CDR3: TGTGCCAGCAGCCCCCACCCGGGGCAATACACCGGGGAGCTGTTTTTT. It is translated as CASSPHPGQYTGELFF.

This chain joins TRBV7-2 and TRBJ1-6; D call uncertain. This CDR3 has 16 residues. V was trimmed by 2 bases and J by 5 bases, leaving 13 bases between them. From germline, CDR1 is SGHTA and CDR2 FQGNSA. CDR3 amino acids: CASSLRGATNNSPLHF. The CDR3 DNA sequence: TGTGCCAGCAGCTTAAGAGGAGCAACTAATAATTCACCCCTCCACTTT.

This chain uses TRBV7-9 with TRBJ1-2; D not resolved. The V end lost 3 bases, the J end lost 2 bases, and 7 bases lay between the germline ends. In germline, CDR1 is SEHNR, CDR2 FQNEAQ (reference sequence). The CDR3 extends over 13 amino acids. CDR3 sequence (DNA): TGTGCCAGCAGCTTTAACGGAAACTATGGCTACACCTTC. It is translated as CASSFNGNYGYTF.

This clone was observed a few times. The rearrangement links TRBV19 to TRBJ1-1, with D possibly matching TRBD1 (6 bases). The CDR3 has 15 amino acids. Germline assignment: CDR1 LNHDA and CDR2 SQIVND (reference sequence). Deletions cut 2 bases from V and 0 bases from J, with 10 bases between. CDR3 sequence reads: CASSILGAVNTEAFF. CDR3 coding DNA: TGTGCCAGTAGTATATTGGGGGCGGTGAACACTGAAGCTTTCTTT.

This chain uses TRBV5-1 with TRBJ2-2; D is possibly TRBD1 (6 bases). V lost 5 bases, J lost 0 bases, and 11 bases lay in between. This CDR3 comprises 15 residues. CDR1 SGHRS and CDR2 YFSETQ come from the germline V gene. In DNA, the CDR3 is TGCGCCAGCAGACCAGGACAGCCGAACACCGGGGAGCTGTTTTTT. Translating gives CASRPGQPNTGELFF.

The chain combines TRBV7-9 with TRBJ2-7, with D perhaps TRBD1 or TRBD2 (5 bases each). CDR1 and CDR2 (germline): SEHNR, FQNEAQ (reference sequence). V was shortened by 4 bases and J by 3 bases, with 22 bases between the two germline ends. The CDR3 spans 17 residues. The CDR3 protein is CASSSSRRPGKVYEQYF. The CDR3 region has the DNA TGTGCCAGCAGCTCGAGTAGGAGGCCAGGGAAAGTCTACGAGCAGTACTTC.

This clone was counted once. The chain uses TRBV30 and TRBJ1-4; D gene unclear. The CDR3 consists of 14 residues. V dropped 0 bases and J dropped 7 bases, with 12 bases sitting between them. Per the germline V gene, CDR1 is GTSNPN and CDR2 is SVGIG (reference sequence). CDR3 loop: CAWSVNSDLEKLFF. The CDR3 coding sequence is TGTGCCTGGAGTGTAAACAGCGACCTTGAAAAACTGTTTTTT.

The chain joins TRBV5-1 to TRBJ1-2; D not certain. The CDR3 length is 14 residues. V lost 0 bases and J 0 bases, leaving 6 bases between the germline ends. Germline lookup yields CDR1 SGHRS and CDR2 YFSETQ. The CDR3 DNA reads as TGCGCCAGCAGCTTGGAAGACCCTAACTATGGCTACACCTTC. Translating gives CASSLEDPNYGYTF. The variable domain in full, with the rest retrieved from reference TRBV5-1 and TRBJ1-2, is KAGVTQTPRYLIKTRGQQVTLSCSPISGHRSVSWYQQTPGQGLQFLFEYFSETQRNKGNFPGRFSGRQFSNSRSEMNVSTLELGDSALYLCASSLEDPNYGYTFGSGTRLTVV.